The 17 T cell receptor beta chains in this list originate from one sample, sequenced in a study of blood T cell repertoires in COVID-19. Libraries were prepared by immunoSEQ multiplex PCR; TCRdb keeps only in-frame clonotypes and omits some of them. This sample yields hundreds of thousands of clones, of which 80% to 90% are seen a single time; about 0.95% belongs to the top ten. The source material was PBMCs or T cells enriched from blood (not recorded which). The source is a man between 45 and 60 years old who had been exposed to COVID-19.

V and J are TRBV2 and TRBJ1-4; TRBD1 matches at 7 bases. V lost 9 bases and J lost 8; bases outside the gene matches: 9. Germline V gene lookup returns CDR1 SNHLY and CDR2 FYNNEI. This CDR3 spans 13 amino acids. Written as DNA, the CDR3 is TGTGCCAGTGGGGGACAGTCACAAGAAAAACTGTTTTTT. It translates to CASGGQSQEKLFF.

The CDR3 is CASSSRGARVSYNEQFF. In DNA form, the CDR3 reads TGTGCCAGCAGCTCCCGGGGGGCGCGGGTCTCCTACAATGAGCAGTTCTTC. The gene calls are TRBV7-2 and TRBJ2-1; tentatively, D is TRBD2 (7 bases). The CDR3 contains 17 residues. The germline CDR1 and CDR2 sequences are SGHTA and FQGNSA. With 4 bases removed from V and 0 bases from J, the gap between germline ends came to 16 bases. Full variable domain (remainder filled in from reference TRBV7-2 and TRBJ2-1): GAGVSQSPSNKVTEKGKDVELRCDPISGHTALYWYRQSLGQGLEFLIYFQGNSAPDKSGLPSDRFSAERTGGSVSTLTIQRTQQEDSAVYLCASSSRGARVSYNEQFFGPGTRLTVL.

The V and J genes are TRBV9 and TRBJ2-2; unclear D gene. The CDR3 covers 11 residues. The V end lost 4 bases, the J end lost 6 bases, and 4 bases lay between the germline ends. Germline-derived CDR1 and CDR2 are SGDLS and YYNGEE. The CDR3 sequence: CASSSPGELFF. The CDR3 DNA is TGTGCCAGCAGCTCTCCCGGGGAGCTGTTTTTT.

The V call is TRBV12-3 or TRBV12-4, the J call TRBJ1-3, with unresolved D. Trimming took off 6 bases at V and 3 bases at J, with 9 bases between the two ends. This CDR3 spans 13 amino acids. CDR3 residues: CASRPPSGNTIYF. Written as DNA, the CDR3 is TGTGCCAGCAGACCTCCCAGTGGAAACACCATATATTTT.

The CDR3 region is CASSETGGNNEQFF. For the CDR3, the DNA is TGTGCCAGCAGCGAGACAGGGGGCAACAATGAGCAGTTCTTC. The gene calls are TRBV9 and TRBJ2-1, with 10 positions matching TRBD1. CDR3 size: 14 residues. Germline assignment: CDR1 SGDLS and CDR2 YYNGEE. V shed 3 bases and J 5 bases; nucleotides not matched to a gene: 2.

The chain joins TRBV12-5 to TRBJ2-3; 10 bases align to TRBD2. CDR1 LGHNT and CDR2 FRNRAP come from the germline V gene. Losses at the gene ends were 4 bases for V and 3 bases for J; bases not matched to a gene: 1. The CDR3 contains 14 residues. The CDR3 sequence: CASGSGLATDTQYF. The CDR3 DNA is TGTGCTAGTGGTTCGGGACTAGCGACAGATACGCAGTATTTT.

CDR3 in DNA: TGTGCCAGCAGCCAATCTGCAGGGACAACTTACAATGAGCAGTTCTTC. Its protein is CASSQSAGTTYNEQFF. The chain employs TRBV16 and TRBJ2-1; D is perhaps TRBD1 (6 bases). Trimming left V 0 bases short and J 4 bases short, with 13 bases between. The CDR3 has 16 amino acids. CDR1 and CDR2 (germline): KGHSY, FQNENV.

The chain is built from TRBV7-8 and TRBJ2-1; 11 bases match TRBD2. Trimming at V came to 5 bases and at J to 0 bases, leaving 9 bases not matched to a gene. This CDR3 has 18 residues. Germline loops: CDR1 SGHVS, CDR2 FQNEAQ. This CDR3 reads CASSRSGTSGYSYNEQFF. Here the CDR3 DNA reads TGTGCCAGCAGCCGCTCCGGGACTAGCGGATACTCCTACAATGAGCAGTTCTTC.

This CDR3 reads CASSVAVNQPQHF. In DNA form, the CDR3 reads TGTGCCAGCAGCGTAGCGGTCAATCAGCCCCAGCATTTT. The chain recombines TRBV9 with TRBJ1-5; D gene unclear. Trimming removed 0 bases from V and 3 bases from J, with 4 bases in between. Germline loops: CDR1 SGDLS, CDR2 YYNGEE. CDR3 length: 13 residues.

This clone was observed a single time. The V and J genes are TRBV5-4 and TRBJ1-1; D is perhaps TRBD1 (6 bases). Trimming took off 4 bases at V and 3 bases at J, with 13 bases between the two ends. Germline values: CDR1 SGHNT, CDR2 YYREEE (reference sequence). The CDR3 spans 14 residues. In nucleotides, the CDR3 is TGTGCCAGCAGCAAGGGACAAGGGGACACTGAAGCTTTCTTT. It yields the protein CASSKGQGDTEAFF.

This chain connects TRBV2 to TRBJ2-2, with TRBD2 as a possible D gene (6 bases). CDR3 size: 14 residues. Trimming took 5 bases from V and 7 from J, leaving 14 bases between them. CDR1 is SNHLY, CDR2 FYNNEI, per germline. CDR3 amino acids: CASSPGLQSGELFF. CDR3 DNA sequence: TGTGCCAGCAGTCCGGGACTCCAGAGCGGGGAGCTGTTTTTT.

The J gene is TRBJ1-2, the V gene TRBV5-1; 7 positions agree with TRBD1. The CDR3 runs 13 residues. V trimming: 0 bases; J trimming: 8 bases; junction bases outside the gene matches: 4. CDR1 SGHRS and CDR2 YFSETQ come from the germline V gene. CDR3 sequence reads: CASSLGDRVGYTF. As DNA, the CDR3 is TGCGCCAGCAGCTTGGGAGACAGGGTAGGCTACACCTTC.

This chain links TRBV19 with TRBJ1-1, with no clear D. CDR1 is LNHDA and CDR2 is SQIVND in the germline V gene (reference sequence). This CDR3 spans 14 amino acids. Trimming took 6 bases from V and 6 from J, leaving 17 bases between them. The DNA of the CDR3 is TGTGCCAGTAGAAAGACACCGGAGGTAGCTGAAGCTTTCTTT. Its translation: CASRKTPEVAEAFF.

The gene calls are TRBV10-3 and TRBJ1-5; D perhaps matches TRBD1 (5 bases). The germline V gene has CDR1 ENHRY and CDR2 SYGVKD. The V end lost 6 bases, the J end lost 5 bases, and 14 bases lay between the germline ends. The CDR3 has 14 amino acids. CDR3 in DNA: TGTGCCATCAGCCCAGACAGCTACGATCAGCCCCAGCATTTT. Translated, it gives CAISPDSYDQPQHF.

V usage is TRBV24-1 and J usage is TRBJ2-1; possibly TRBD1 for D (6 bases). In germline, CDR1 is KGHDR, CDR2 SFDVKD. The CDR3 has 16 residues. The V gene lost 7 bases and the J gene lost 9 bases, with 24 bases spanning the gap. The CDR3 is CATSPGQLTTDLEQFF. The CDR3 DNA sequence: TGTGCCACCAGCCCCGGACAGCTCACTACCGACCTTGAGCAGTTCTTC.

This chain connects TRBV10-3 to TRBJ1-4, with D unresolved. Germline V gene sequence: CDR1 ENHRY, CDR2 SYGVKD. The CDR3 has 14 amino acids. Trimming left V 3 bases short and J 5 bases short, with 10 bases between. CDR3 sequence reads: CAISDRETNEKLFF. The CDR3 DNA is TGTGCCATCAGTGATCGGGAGACCAATGAAAAACTGTTTTTT.

CDR3 region: CASSISAVSNYGYTF. CDR3 nucleotides: TGTGCCAGTAGTATTTCCGCAGTCTCTAACTATGGCTACACCTTC. The chain links TRBV19 to TRBJ1-2; no firm D call. Germline V gene sequence: CDR1 LNHDA, CDR2 SQIVND (reference sequence). The CDR3 totals 15 residues. Deletions cut 3 bases from V and 0 bases from J, with 11 bases between.